The 12 T cell receptor beta chains below were found in one sample sequenced in a study of T cells in tumors after PD-1 blockade. Only in-frame clones appear in the TCRdb table, and some are missing; sequencing was by immunoSEQ multiplex PCR. The table shows around 13,000 clones, with around 63% occurring only once. The specimen was tumor tissue, collected before anti-PD-1 treatment. These TCRs come from a human donor with cutaneous squamous cell carcinoma.

Comments on this clone: A much larger clone differs by one base, so this may be a read error. Other DNA sequences in this specimen translate into the identical CDR3. The chain recombines TRBV20-1 with TRBJ2-1; no reliable D call. The germline CDR1 and CDR2 sequences are DFQATT and SNEGSKA (reference sequence). This CDR3 spans 11 amino acids. CDR3 sequence reads: CSAEVGNEQFF. DNA of the CDR3: TGCAGTGCGGAAGTAGGTAATGAACAGTTCTTC.

The chain employs TRBV19 and TRBJ1-1; no clear D gene. V lost 5 bases and J 0 bases, leaving 10 bases between the germline ends. The germline CDR1 and CDR2 sequences are LNHDA and SQIVND (reference sequence). The CDR3 is 14 residues long. The CDR3 nucleotides read TGTGCCAGTAGTGTCGGGGTTATGAACACTGAAGCTTTCTTT. Protein sequence: CASSVGVMNTEAFF. Complete variable domain (other parts from reference TRBV19 and TRBJ1-1): DGGITQSPKYLFRKEGQNVTLSCEQNLNHDAMYWYRQDPGQGLRLIYYSQIVNDFQKGDIAEGYSVSREKKESFPLTVTSAQKNPTAFYLCASSVGVMNTEAFFGQGTRLTVV.

The CDR3 here is CASSPDSTYEQYF. Here the CDR3 DNA reads TGTGCCAGCTCACCCGACAGCACCTACGAGCAGTACTTC. The chain uses TRBV18 and TRBJ2-7, with D possibly being TRBD1 (5 bases). The V end lost 3 bases, the J end lost 2 bases, and 8 bases lay between the germline ends. The CDR3 is 13 residues long. CDR1 is KGHSH and CDR2 is LQKENI in the germline V gene. The full variable domain, with the rest looked up from reference TRBV18 and TRBJ2-7, is NAGVMQNPRHLVRRRGQEARLRCSPMKGHSHVYWYRQLPEEGLKFMVYLQKENIIDESGMPKERFSAEFPKEGPSILRIQQVVRGDSAAYFCASSPDSTYEQYFGPGTRLTVT.

The V gene is TRBV6-4, the J gene TRBJ2-5, with 13 bases fitting TRBD2. Trimming at V came to 6 bases and at J to 6 bases, leaving 7 bases not matched to a gene. The CDR3 runs to 15 residues. Germline values: CDR1 MRHNA, CDR2 SNTAGT. In DNA, the CDR3 is TGTGCCAGCAGCGAGACTAGCGGGGGGTTGAAGACCCAGTACTTC. Translating it yields CASSETSGGLKTQYF.

The chain carries TRBV20-1 and TRBJ2-1; 9 positions agree with TRBD2. Trimming removed 6 bases from V and 8 bases from J; junction bases left unmatched: 11. Germline V gives CDR1 DFQATT, CDR2 SNEGSKA (reference sequence). The CDR3 length is 14 residues. For the CDR3, the DNA is TGCAGTGCCAGTACTAGCGGGCGTATCGATGAGCAGTTCTTC. Residues: CSASTSGRIDEQFF.

This rearrangement joins TRBV3-1 (or the pseudogene TRBV3-2) to TRBJ2-1, with 8 bases fitting TRBD2. The CDR3 length is 16 residues. Germline CDR1 is LGHDT and CDR2 is YNNKEL (reference sequence). The J segment lost 0 bases and the V segment lost 4 bases, leaving 5 bases of the junction unmatched. The CDR3 DNA follows: TGTGCCAGCAGCCCCTATAGCGGGGCCTCCTACAATGAGCAGTTCTTC. Translation gives CASSPYSGASYNEQFF.

The genes are TRBV4-3 and TRBJ2-5, with D possibly being TRBD1 (6 bases). The CDR3 totals 13 residues. Germline V gene sequence: CDR1 LGHNA, CDR2 YSLEER. Between the trimmed V and J ends, which lost 1 base and 4 bases, there was a span of 7 bases. The CDR3 region has the DNA TGCGCCAGCAGCCAAGCCAGGGGAGAGACCCAGTACTTC. The encoded protein is CASSQARGETQYF.

The chain has TRBV6-5 and TRBJ2-3; D not resolved. Trimming cost V 2 bases and J 2 bases, with 5 bases left between them. The CDR3 covers 13 residues. Germline CDR1 and CDR2: MNHEY and SVGAGI. The chain's CDR3 is CASSYRVTDTQYF. The CDR3 nucleotides read TGTGCCAGCAGTTACCGCGTCACAGATACGCAGTATTTT.

The chain is built from TRBV27 and TRBJ1-2; D not resolved. V was pared by 3 bases and J by 4 bases, with 9 bases between. The CDR3 is made up of 13 amino acids. Germline-derived CDR1 and CDR2 are MNHEY and SMNVEV (reference sequence). CDR3 DNA: TGTGCCAGCAGTTTGGCTCGGAGCTATGGCTACACCTTC. Residues: CASSLARSYGYTF.

The genes are TRBV4-1 and TRBJ2-7; 8 positions agree with TRBD2. The CDR3 is made up of 15 amino acids. CDR1 MGHRA and CDR2 YSYEKL come from the germline V gene. Losses at the gene ends were 0 bases for V and 6 bases for J; bases not matched to a gene: 7. CDR3: CASSQDVAGTAEQYF. CDR3 nucleotide sequence: TGCGCCAGCAGCCAAGATGTAGCGGGGACTGCCGAGCAGTACTTC.

The genes are TRBV24-1 and TRBJ2-7; 11 nucleotides line up with TRBD1. Trimming at V came to 4 bases and at J to 5 bases, leaving 6 bases not matched to a gene. Germline values: CDR1 KGHDR, CDR2 SFDVKD. This CDR3 comprises 15 residues. For the CDR3, the DNA is TGTGCCACCAGTGACGCACCGGGACAGGGGGACGAGCAGTACTTC. This translates into CATSDAPGQGDEQYF.

The chain's CDR3 is CASSYRDSGYTF. The DNA of the CDR3 is TGCGCCAGCAGCTACCGGGACAGTGGCTACACCTTC. The chain carries TRBV5-1 and TRBJ1-2; 7 bases are shared with TRBD1. Trimming cost V 3 bases and J 7 bases; bases outside gene matches: 3. Looked up from germline, CDR1 is SGHRS and CDR2 is YFSETQ. The CDR3 loop spans 12 amino acids.